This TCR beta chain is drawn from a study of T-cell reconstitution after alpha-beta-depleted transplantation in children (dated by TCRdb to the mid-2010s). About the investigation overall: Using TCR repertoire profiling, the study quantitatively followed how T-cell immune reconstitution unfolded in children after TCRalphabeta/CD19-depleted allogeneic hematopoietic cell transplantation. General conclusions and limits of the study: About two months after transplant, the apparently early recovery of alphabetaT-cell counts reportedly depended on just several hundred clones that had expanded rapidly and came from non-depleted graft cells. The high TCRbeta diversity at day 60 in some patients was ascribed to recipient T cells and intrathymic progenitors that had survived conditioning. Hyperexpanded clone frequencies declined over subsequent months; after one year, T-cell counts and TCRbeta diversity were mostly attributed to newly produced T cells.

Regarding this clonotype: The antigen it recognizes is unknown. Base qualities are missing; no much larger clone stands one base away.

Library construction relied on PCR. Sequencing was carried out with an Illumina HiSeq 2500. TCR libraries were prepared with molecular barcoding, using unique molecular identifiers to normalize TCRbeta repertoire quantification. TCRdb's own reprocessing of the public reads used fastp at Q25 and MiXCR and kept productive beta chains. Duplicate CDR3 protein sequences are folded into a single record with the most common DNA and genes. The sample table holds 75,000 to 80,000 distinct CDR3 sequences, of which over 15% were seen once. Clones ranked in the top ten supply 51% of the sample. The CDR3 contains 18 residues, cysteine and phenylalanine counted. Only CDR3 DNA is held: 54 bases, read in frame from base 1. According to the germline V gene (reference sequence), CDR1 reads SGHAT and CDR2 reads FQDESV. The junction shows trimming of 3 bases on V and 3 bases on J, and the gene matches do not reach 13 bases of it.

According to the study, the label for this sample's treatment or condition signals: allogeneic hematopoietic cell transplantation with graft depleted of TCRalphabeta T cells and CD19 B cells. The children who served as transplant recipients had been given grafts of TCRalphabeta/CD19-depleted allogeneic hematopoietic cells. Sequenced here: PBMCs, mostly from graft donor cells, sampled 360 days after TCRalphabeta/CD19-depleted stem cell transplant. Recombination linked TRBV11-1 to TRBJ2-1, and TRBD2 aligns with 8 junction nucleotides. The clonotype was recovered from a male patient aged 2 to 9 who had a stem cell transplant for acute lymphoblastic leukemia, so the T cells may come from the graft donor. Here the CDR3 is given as CASSLRLAGPGGYNEQFF. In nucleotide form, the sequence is TGTGCCAGCAGCTTGCGGCTAGCGGGTCCCGGCGGCTACAATGAGCAGTTCTTC.